The 24 T cell receptor beta chains presented below share a single source sample, sequenced in a study of blood T cell repertoires in COVID-19. The assay was immunoSEQ multiplex PCR, and TCRdb's table has in-frame clones only and misses some. Of roughly 84,000 clones in the sample, about 80% were seen once. The sequencing input was peripheral blood. The source of these receptors is a woman between 50 and 59 years old with acute or convalescent COVID-19.

This chain connects TRBV27 to TRBJ1-5; 9 bases fit TRBD1. Per the germline V gene, CDR1 is MNHEY and CDR2 is SMNVEV (reference sequence). The CDR3 loop spans 16 amino acids. V lost 6 bases to trimming and J lost 0 bases; unmatched junction nucleotides: 6. CDR3 sequence: CASRDRGLYSNQPQHF. CDR3 coding DNA: TGTGCCAGCAGGGACAGGGGCCTGTATAGCAATCAGCCCCAGCATTTT.

This chain joins TRBV6-1 and TRBJ2-7; tentative D call: TRBD2 (6 bases). The germline CDR1 and CDR2 sequences are MNHNS and SASEGT. V was pared by 1 base and J by 6 bases, with 13 bases between. CDR3 length: 14 residues. The CDR3 protein is CASSEVRGGGEQYF. In nucleotides, the CDR3 is TGTGCCAGCAGTGAAGTTCGGGGAGGAGGCGAGCAGTACTTC.

The chain is built from TRBV7-8 and TRBJ2-7; 10 bases agree with TRBD1. This CDR3 region has 13 residues. With 1 base clipped from V and 6 bases from J, the junction kept 0 bases outside the gene matches. Germline-derived CDR1 and CDR2 are SGHVS and FQNEAQ. The CDR3 nucleotides read TGTGCCAGCAGCTTAGGGACAGGGGGCGAGCAGTACTTC. Amino acid sequence: CASSLGTGGEQYF. Full variable domain (missing parts from reference TRBV7-8 and TRBJ2-7): GAGVSQSPRYKVAKRGQDVALRCDPISGHVSLFWYQQALGQGPEFLTYFQNEAQLDKSGLPSDRFFAERPEGSVSTLKIQRTQQEDSAVYLCASSLGTGGEQYFGPGTRLTVT.

The CDR3 sequence is CASSLSMTKETQYF. Written as DNA, the CDR3 is TGTGCCAGCAGTTTATCGATGACAAAAGAGACCCAGTACTTC. V is TRBV27 and J is TRBJ2-5; D unresolved. This CDR3 is built from 14 residues. V lost 0 bases and J 3 bases, leaving 8 bases between the germline ends. CDR1 is MNHEY and CDR2 is SMNVEV in the germline V gene (reference sequence).

V and J are TRBV13 and TRBJ2-2; weak D call: TRBD1 (5 bases). The CDR3 extends over 14 amino acids. Trimming shortened V by 3 bases and J by 5 bases, and 10 bases separated the two germline ends. In germline, CDR1 is PRHDT, CDR2 FYEKMQ (reference sequence). CDR3 sequence (DNA): TGTGCCAGCAGCTTGAGCAGGGTAACCGGGGAGCTGTTTTTT. Protein product: CASSLSRVTGELFF. Drawing the rest from reference TRBV13 and TRBJ2-2, the complete variable domain is AAGVIQSPRHLIKEKRETATLKCYPIPRHDTVYWYQQGPGQDPQFLISFYEKMQSDKGSIPDRFSAQQFSDYHSELNMSSLELGDSALYFCASSLSRVTGELFFGEGSRLTVL.

CDR3 sequence: CASSQDIIGNEQFF. The CDR3 nucleotides read TGTGCCAGCAGCCAGGACATTATAGGCAATGAGCAGTTCTTC. V gene TRBV3-1 (or the pseudogene TRBV3-2) combines with J gene TRBJ2-1; possibly TRBD1 for D (5 bases). V was shortened by 3 bases and J by 6 bases, with 12 bases between the two germline ends. The CDR3 extends over 14 amino acids. Looked up from germline, CDR1 is LGHDT and CDR2 is YNNKEL (reference sequence).

With respect to this clone: Its ends do not fully match the called genes, so a read error is possible. This chain joins TRBV24-1 and TRBJ2-5; 9 nucleotides line up with TRBD1. The CDR3 contains 16 residues. Germline CDR1 and CDR2: KGHDR and SFDVKD. The CDR3 DNA reads TGTGCCACCAGTGTTTTGGACAGGGGCCGCCAAGAGACCCAGTACTTC. Amino acid sequence: CATSVLDRGRQETQYF.

The chain recombines TRBV7-8 with TRBJ1-4; no reliable D call. The CDR3 consists of 15 residues. Trimming removed 4 bases at V and 4 bases at J, with 13 bases between. Germline V gene sequence: CDR1 SGHVS, CDR2 FQNEAQ. The CDR3 reads CASSYGLYRNEKLFF. The CDR3 DNA reads TGTGCCAGCAGCTACGGACTGTATCGTAATGAAAAACTGTTTTTT.

This clone was seen more than once but under ten times. V usage is TRBV27 and J usage is TRBJ1-2; a possible D gene is TRBD1 (6 bases). Per the germline V gene, CDR1 is MNHEY and CDR2 is SMNVEV (reference sequence). V lost 6 bases and J 5 bases, leaving 19 bases between the germline ends. The CDR3 consists of 15 residues. The CDR3 region is CASREQGLYEYGYTF. DNA of the CDR3: TGTGCCAGCAGGGAACAGGGATTGTATGAGTATGGCTACACCTTC.

The rearrangement uses TRBV6-5 and TRBJ2-1; 7 bases align to TRBD1. The ends lost 6 bases at V and 6 bases at J; junction bases unmatched: 8. Germline CDR1 reads MNHEY; CDR2 reads SVGAGI. This CDR3 has 14 residues. CDR3 nucleotide sequence: TGTGCCAGCAGCCAAGACAGGGTTGTCAATGAGCAGTTCTTC. Its translation is CASSQDRVVNEQFF.

Turning to this clone: Different DNA sequences within this sample yield the same CDR3. The chain carries TRBV2 and TRBJ1-3; D might be TRBD1 (5 bases). The ends were cut back, 1 base at V and 1 base at J, with 11 bases in the middle. Germline V gene data show CDR1 as SNHLY and CDR2 as FYNNEI. The CDR3 covers 16 residues. CDR3 amino acids: CASSEGRGLSGNTIYF. The CDR3 DNA reads TGTGCCAGCAGTGAAGGTCGGGGGTTATCTGGAAACACCATATATTTT. Using reference TRBV2 and TRBJ1-3 for the parts outside the CDR3, the full variable domain is EPEVTQTPSHQVTQMGQEVILRCVPISNHLYFYWYRQILGQKVEFLVSFYNNEISEKSEIFDDQFSVERPDGSNFTLKIRSTKLEDSAMYFCASSEGRGLSGNTIYFGEGSWLTVV.

CDR3 sequence reads: CASSQDDRTTSYNSPLHF. The CDR3 nucleotides are TGCGCCAGCAGCCAAGACGACAGGACCACCTCCTATAATTCACCCCTCCACTTT. This rearrangement joins TRBV4-3 to TRBJ1-6; D might be TRBD1 (6 bases). Germline assignment: CDR1 LGHNA and CDR2 YSLEER. V lost 0 bases to trimming and J lost 0 bases, with 12 bases between them. CDR3 length equals 18 residues.

J is TRBJ1-5 and V is TRBV7-2; 7 nucleotides match TRBD1. The CDR3 runs to 13 residues. The V and J ends lost 3 bases and 9 bases, in that order; junction bases with no gene match: 5. The V gene's germline CDR1 is SGHTA and CDR2 FQGNSA. CDR3 protein: CASSFEQGLPQHF. The CDR3 bases are TGTGCCAGCAGCTTCGAACAGGGGCTGCCCCAGCATTTT.

This clone was found once. The chain is built from TRBV5-1 and TRBJ1-2; D is uncertain. The CDR3 is 13 residues long. The germline gives CDR1 SGHRS, CDR2 YFSETQ. V dropped 4 bases and J dropped 8 bases, with 15 bases sitting between them. The CDR3 coding sequence is TGCGCCAGCAGCCCCTTAGTGGCGGAGGGCTACACCTTC. As protein: CASSPLVAEGYTF.

The genes are TRBV7-8 and TRBJ1-4; 7 nucleotides match TRBD1. Germline CDR1 reads SGHVS; CDR2 reads FQNEAQ. V lost 2 bases and J lost 2; bases outside the gene matches: 8. The CDR3 totals 17 residues. CDR3 DNA sequence: TGTGCCAGCAGCTTATTTCACAGGGGTGGGACTAATGAAAAACTGTTTTTT. As protein: CASSLFHRGGTNEKLFF.

The gene calls are TRBV11-2 and TRBJ1-1; D is unclear. Deletions cut 0 bases from V and 0 bases from J, with 8 bases between. The CDR3 contains 15 residues. From germline, CDR1 is SGHAT and CDR2 FQNNGV. This CDR3 is CASSLEPGMNTEAFF. The CDR3 nucleotides read TGTGCCAGCAGCTTAGAACCGGGGATGAACACTGAAGCTTTCTTT.

The chain links TRBV7-9 to TRBJ2-3; 8 bases line up with TRBD2. The V segment lost 7 bases and the J segment 0 bases; nucleotides outside the gene matches: 6. CDR1 SEHNR and CDR2 FQNEAQ come from the germline V gene (reference sequence). The CDR3 is 15 residues long. DNA for the CDR3: TGTGCCAGCACCGACCGGGGGGGGAGCACAGATACGCAGTATTTT. Residues: CASTDRGGSTDTQYF.

V and J are TRBV5-6 and TRBJ1-1, with D tentatively TRBD1 (6 bases). The V and J ends lost 0 bases and 3 bases respectively, with 12 bases between them. The CDR3 covers 15 residues. Germline V gene sequence: CDR1 SGHDT, CDR2 YYEEEE. In nucleotides, the CDR3 is TGTGCCAGCAGCTTGGCTGGGGGCGGGTACACTGAAGCTTTCTTT. This encodes CASSLAGGGYTEAFF.

The V and J genes are TRBV7-9 and TRBJ2-1; a weak D match, TRBD1 (6 bases). CDR3 length: 14 residues. V lost 3 bases, J lost 6 bases, and 12 bases lay in between. CDR1 and CDR2 from the germline V gene are SEHNR and FQNEAQ (reference sequence). Here the CDR3 DNA reads TGTGCCAGCAGCTTCAGACAGGCCCTCAATGAGCAGTTCTTC. It is translated as CASSFRQALNEQFF.

The rearrangement joins TRBV18 to TRBJ1-5, with a possible D match to TRBD1 (6 bases). Germline lookup yields CDR1 KGHSH and CDR2 LQKENI. V was trimmed by 2 bases and J by 1 base, leaving 6 bases between them. The CDR3 loop spans 14 amino acids. CDR3 DNA sequence: TGTGCCAGCTCACCAGGGGGCAGCAATCAGCCCCAGCATTTT. Translated: CASSPGGSNQPQHF.

The chain combines TRBV7-8 with TRBJ1-4; 9 nucleotides agree with TRBD1. With 4 bases clipped from V and 2 bases from J, the junction kept 11 bases outside the gene matches. The germline gives CDR1 SGHVS, CDR2 FQNEAQ. The CDR3 runs to 18 residues. The CDR3 region is CASSSAGTGRFTNEKLFF. CDR3 in DNA: TGTGCCAGCAGCTCGGCCGGGACAGGGAGGTTCACTAATGAAAAACTGTTTTTT.

The chain links TRBV10-3 to TRBJ1-2, with a weak D call TRBD1 (6 bases). Germline CDR1 reads ENHRY; CDR2 reads SYGVKD. V shed 6 bases and J shed 6 bases, with 17 bases lying between them. The CDR3 has 14 amino acids. The CDR3: CAIRTGSSRDGYTF. CDR3 DNA: TGTGCCATCAGAACAGGGAGCTCCCGGGATGGCTACACCTTC.

The chain couples TRBV4-3 to TRBJ1-2, with TRBD1 identical over 12 bases. The germline V gene has CDR1 LGHNA and CDR2 YSLEER. CDR3 length: 16 amino acids. The V segment lost 2 bases and the J segment 9 bases; nucleotides outside the gene matches: 10. In nucleotides, the CDR3 is TGCGCCAGCAGCCAATTTGGGACAGGGGGCGATGGTAGCTACACCTTC. Protein product: CASSQFGTGGDGSYTF.

This rearrangement joins TRBV27 to TRBJ1-4; 8 bases line up with TRBD1. The CDR3 extends over 15 amino acids. The V gene's germline CDR1 is MNHEY and CDR2 SMNVEV (reference sequence). The V segment lost 6 bases and the J segment 3 bases; nucleotides outside the gene matches: 6. The CDR3 loop reads CASSPQGAPNEKLFF. CDR3 coding DNA: TGTGCCAGCAGCCCTCAGGGGGCGCCTAATGAAAAACTGTTTTTT.